The 16 T cell receptor beta chains below all came from one sample that was sequenced in a study of control samples from healthy donors and cancer patients. Clones were read by immunoSEQ multiplex PCR, and TCRdb kept only the in-frame ones, dropping some. Of about 160,000 clones listed, around 95% were seen once; the top ten hold over 6.5%. The source material was blood. These TCRs come from a woman aged 35 to 49 in good health.

The chain has TRBV6-5 and TRBJ1-4; no definite D call. V lost 4 bases, J lost 7 bases, and 13 bases lay in between. CDR1 and CDR2 (germline): MNHEY, SVGAGI. CDR3 length: 14 amino acids. This CDR3 is CASSSRRRGEKLFF. The CDR3 coding sequence is TGTGCCAGCAGTTCCCGCCGGCGGGGTGAAAAACTGTTTTTT.

The chain joins TRBV19 to TRBJ1-1; D ambiguous. In germline, CDR1 is LNHDA, CDR2 SQIVND (reference sequence). Trimming stripped 3 bases from V and 1 base from J, with 12 bases between. The CDR3 covers 15 residues. CDR3 nucleotide sequence: TGTGCCAGTAGTATTTCGAGTGAGGCGAACACTGAAGCTTTCTTT. Amino acids: CASSISSEANTEAFF.

This clone occurred once. The chain couples TRBV10-2 to TRBJ2-1; D unclear. The CDR3 is 13 residues long. V dropped 2 bases and J dropped 4 bases, with 6 bases sitting between them. Germline V gene lookup returns CDR1 WSHSY and CDR2 SAAADI. The CDR3 region is CASSEVAYNEQFF. CDR3 bases: TGCGCCAGCAGTGAGGTCGCATACAATGAGCAGTTCTTC.

This clone was seen just once. V is TRBV11-2 and J is TRBJ1-2, with a possible D match to TRBD1 (5 bases). V was cut by 1 base and J by 4 bases, with 10 bases left in between. From germline, CDR1 is SGHAT and CDR2 FQNNGV. The CDR3 runs to 14 residues. The CDR3 region has the DNA TGTGCCAGCAGCTTAGCAGGGCGCGGCTATGGCTACACCTTC. It codes for CASSLAGRGYGYTF.

The chain recombines TRBV5-1 with TRBJ2-1, with 7 bases fitting TRBD2. CDR1 is SGHRS, CDR2 YFSETQ, per germline. The CDR3 sequence is 15 residues long. Trimming cost V 2 bases and J 5 bases; bases outside gene matches: 7. CDR3: CASSFTGLTNNEQFF. The CDR3 DNA reads as TGCGCCAGCAGCTTTACGGGACTAACTAACAATGAGCAGTTCTTC.

The genes are TRBV4-3 and TRBJ1-4; perhaps TRBD1 as D (6 bases). The germline gives CDR1 LGHNA, CDR2 YSLEER. This CDR3 is 13 amino acids long. The V end was cut by 4 bases, the J end by 7 bases, with 10 bases between. In nucleotides, the CDR3 is TGCGCCAGCAGCCGAAGAGGGGGTGAAAAACTGTTTTTT. This encodes CASSRRGGEKLFF.

The CDR3 loop is CASSLLPSSGRAYEQFF. Written as DNA, the CDR3 is TGTGCCAGCAGTTTACTCCCTTCTAGCGGGAGGGCGTATGAGCAGTTCTTC. The V gene is TRBV27, the J gene TRBJ2-1; the match to TRBD2 covers 12 bases. CDR1 MNHEY and CDR2 SMNVEV come from the germline V gene (reference sequence). The CDR3 covers 17 residues. Germline trimming cut 2 bases from V and 8 bases from J; bases unmatched to any gene: 10.

This clone appeared once. This chain links TRBV5-6 with TRBJ2-5; tentative D call: TRBD2 (5 bases). V was cut by 0 bases and J by 2 bases, with 8 bases left in between. The CDR3 covers 14 residues. Germline-derived CDR1 and CDR2 are SGHDT and YYEEEE. Here the CDR3 DNA reads TGTGCCAGCAGCTTGGAGCGCGGGCAAGAGACCCAGTACTTC. It translates to CASSLERGQETQYF.

V is TRBV7-2 and J is TRBJ2-3; TRBD2 might be the D (5 bases). The CDR3 has 12 amino acids. Trimming stripped 11 bases from V and 4 bases from J, with 13 bases between. The V gene's germline CDR1 is SGHTA and CDR2 FQGNSA. The CDR3 here is CAQEVGSDTQYF. For the CDR3, the DNA is TGTGCCCAGGAGGTCGGGTCAGATACGCAGTATTTT. The full variable domain, in which reference TRBV7-2 and TRBJ2-3 provide the parts outside the CDR3, is GAGVSQSPSNKVTEKGKDVELRCDPISGHTALYWYRQSLGQGLEFLIYFQGNSAPDKSGLPSDRFSAERTGGSVSTLTIQRTQQEDSAVYLCAQEVGSDTQYFGPGTRLTVL.

The chain is built from TRBV5-1 and TRBJ2-1; the match to TRBD2 covers 15 bases. V dropped 4 bases and J dropped 1; count of bases not matched to a gene: 3. The germline gives CDR1 SGHRS, CDR2 YFSETQ. The CDR3 extends over 17 amino acids. CDR3 DNA sequence: TGCGCCAGCAGCGGACTAGCGGGGGGGATATCCTACAATGAGCAGTTCTTC. It specifies CASSGLAGGISYNEQFF.

V is TRBV12-5 and J is TRBJ2-3; D not resolved. CDR3 length equals 13 residues. V lost 5 bases to trimming and J lost 6 bases, with 12 bases between them. Germline V gene data show CDR1 as LGHNT and CDR2 as FRNRAP. The CDR3 DNA sequence: TGTGCTAGTGGTCACATAATGGGGGATACGCAGTATTTT. Amino acids: CASGHIMGDTQYF. Full variable domain (rest looked up from reference TRBV12-5 and TRBJ2-3): DARVTQTPRHKVTEMGQEVTMRCQPILGHNTVFWYRQTMMQGLELLAYFRNRAPLDDSGMPKDRFSAEMPDATLATLKIQPSEPRDSAVYFCASGHIMGDTQYFGPGTRLTVL.

The CDR3: CASSLQGGAYNEQFF. The DNA of the CDR3 is TGCGCCAGCAGCCTGCAGGGGGGGGCCTACAATGAGCAGTTCTTC. The V call is TRBV5-1, the J call TRBJ2-1; D possibly matches TRBD1 or TRBD2 (7 bases each). The CDR3 extends over 15 amino acids. Germline CDR1 and CDR2: SGHRS and YFSETQ. V was cut by 4 bases and J by 2 bases, with 13 bases left in between.

V gene TRBV24-1 combines with J gene TRBJ2-1, with 13 nucleotides matching TRBD2. The CDR3 runs to 16 residues. J lost 9 bases, V lost 2 bases, and 6 bases had no gene match. The germline CDR1 and CDR2 sequences are KGHDR and SFDVKD. This chain's CDR3 is CATSDWGTSGVSEQFF. The CDR3 DNA reads TGTGCCACCAGTGATTGGGGGACTAGCGGGGTCTCTGAGCAGTTCTTC.

The CDR3, as DNA: TGTGCCAGCAGCCGAGGGTTGGACAGCTACACTGAAGCTTTCTTT. Its protein is CASSRGLDSYTEAFF. The rearrangement links TRBV5-4 to TRBJ1-1; TRBD1 is a possible D gene (6 bases). The germline V and J ends were trimmed by 4 bases and 3 bases, with 16 bases remaining between them. The germline gives CDR1 SGHNT, CDR2 YYREEE (reference sequence). CDR3 size: 15 residues.

V and J are TRBV14 and TRBJ1-5, with D maybe TRBD1 (5 bases). This CDR3 is built from 13 residues. The germline CDR1 and CDR2 sequences are SGHDN and FVKESK. V lost 3 bases to trimming and J lost 5 bases, with 8 bases between them. The CDR3 sequence: CASSQGLYQPQHF. The CDR3 bases are TGTGCCAGCAGCCAGGGGCTGTATCAGCCCCAGCATTTT. The whole variable domain, remainder taken from reference TRBV14 and TRBJ1-5, is EAGVTQFPSHSVIEKGQTVTLRCDPISGHDNLYWYRRVMGKEIKFLLHFVKESKQDESGMPNNRFLAERTGGTYSTLKVQPAELEDSGVYFCASSQGLYQPQHFGDGTRLSIL.

The chain uses TRBV3-1 (or the pseudogene TRBV3-2) and TRBJ2-1; the match to TRBD2 covers 14 bases. The CDR3 spans 18 residues. In germline, CDR1 is LGHDT, CDR2 YNNKEL (reference sequence). The V gene end was trimmed by 3 bases and the J gene end by 6 bases; junction bases not matched to a gene: 10. The CDR3 sequence is CASSQGGLAGGIFNEQFF. CDR3 sequence (DNA): TGTGCCAGCAGCCAGGGAGGACTAGCGGGAGGAATATTCAATGAGCAGTTCTTC.